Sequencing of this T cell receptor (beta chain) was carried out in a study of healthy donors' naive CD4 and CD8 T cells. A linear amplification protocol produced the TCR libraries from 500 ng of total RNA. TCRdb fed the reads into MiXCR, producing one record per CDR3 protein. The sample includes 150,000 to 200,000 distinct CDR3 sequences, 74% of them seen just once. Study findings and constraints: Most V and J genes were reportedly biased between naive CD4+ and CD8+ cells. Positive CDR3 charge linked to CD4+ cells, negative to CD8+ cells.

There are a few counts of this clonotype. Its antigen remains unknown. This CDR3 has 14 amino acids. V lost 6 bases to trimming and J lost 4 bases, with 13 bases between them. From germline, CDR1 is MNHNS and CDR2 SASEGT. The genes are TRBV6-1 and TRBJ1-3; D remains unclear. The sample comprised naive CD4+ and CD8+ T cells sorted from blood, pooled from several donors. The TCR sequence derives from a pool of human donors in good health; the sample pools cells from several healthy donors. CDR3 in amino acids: CASSARASGNTIYF. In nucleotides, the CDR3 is TGTGCCAGCAGCGCGAGGGCGTCCGGAAACACCATATATTTT.